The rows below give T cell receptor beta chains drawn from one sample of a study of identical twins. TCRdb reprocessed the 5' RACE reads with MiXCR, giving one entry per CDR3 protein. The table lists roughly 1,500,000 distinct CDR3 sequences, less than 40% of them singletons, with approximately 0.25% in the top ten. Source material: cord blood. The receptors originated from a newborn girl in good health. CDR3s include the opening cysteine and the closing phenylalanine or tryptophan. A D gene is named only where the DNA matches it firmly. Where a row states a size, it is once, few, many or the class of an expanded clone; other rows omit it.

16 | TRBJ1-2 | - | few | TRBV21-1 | CASSILNPGQGYGYTF | TGTGCCAGCAGCATCCTCAATCCGGGACAGGGCTATGGCTACACCTTC
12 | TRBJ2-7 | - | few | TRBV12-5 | CASGLVRNEQYF | TGTGCTAGTGGTTTGGTAAGGAACGAGCAGTACTTC
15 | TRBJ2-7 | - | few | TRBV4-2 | CASSLGRRSYNEQYF | TGTGCCAGCAGCCTAGGGCGGCGGTCCTACAATGAGCAGTACTTC
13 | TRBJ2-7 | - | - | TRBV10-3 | CAISEGNSYEQYF | TGCGCCATCAGTGAGGGGAACTCCTACGAGCAGTACTTC
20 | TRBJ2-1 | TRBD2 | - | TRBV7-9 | CASSLVPLLAVISSYNEQFF | TGTGCCAGCAGCTTAGTACCTCTACTAGCGGTGATCAGCTCCTACAATGAGCAGTTCTTC
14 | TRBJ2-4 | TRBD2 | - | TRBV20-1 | CSAITSGRPQEQYF | TGCAGTGCTATAACTAGCGGGAGGCCCCAGGAGCAGTACTTC
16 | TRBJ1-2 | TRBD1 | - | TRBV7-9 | CASSLGIGTGDYGYTF | TGTGCCAGCAGCTTAGGGATCGGGACAGGGGATTATGGCTACACCTTC
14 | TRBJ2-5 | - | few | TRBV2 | CASRGLAPQETQYF | TGTGCCAGCAGAGGCCTAGCGCCCCAAGAGACCCAGTACTTC
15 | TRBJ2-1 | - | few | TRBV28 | CASSLWGDHYNEQFF | TGTGCCAGCAGTTTATGGGGGGACCACTACAATGAGCAGTTCTTC
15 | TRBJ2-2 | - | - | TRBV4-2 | CASSQELKYTGELFF | TGTGCCAGCAGCCAAGAGTTAAAGTACACCGGGGAGCTGTTTTTT
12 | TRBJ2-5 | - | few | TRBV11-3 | CASSSGHQTQYF | TGTGCCAGCAGCTCGGGACATCAGACCCAGTACTTC
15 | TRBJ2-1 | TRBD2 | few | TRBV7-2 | CASRRSSGSYNEQFF | TGTGCCAGCAGGAGATCGAGCGGGAGCTACAATGAGCAGTTCTTC
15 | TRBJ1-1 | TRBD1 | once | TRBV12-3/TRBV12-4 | CASRGDRGRSTEAFF | TGTGCCAGCAGGGGGGACAGGGGGAGGAGCACTGAAGCTTTCTTT
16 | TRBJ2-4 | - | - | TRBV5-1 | CASSLEPTVAKSIQYF | TGCGCCAGCAGCCTGGAGCCCACGGTAGCCAAAAGCATTCAGTACTTC
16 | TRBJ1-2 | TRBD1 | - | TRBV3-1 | CASSQVSRGLNHGYTF | TGTGCCAGCAGCCAAGTTTCCAGGGGGCTTAACCATGGCTACACCTTC
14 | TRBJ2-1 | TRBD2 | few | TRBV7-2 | CASSFVGRAHEQFF | TGTGCCAGCAGCTTTGTCGGGAGGGCACATGAGCAGTTCTTC
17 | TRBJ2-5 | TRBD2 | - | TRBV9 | CASSPLAGGPTGETQYF | TGTGCCAGCAGCCCCCTAGCGGGAGGGCCAACTGGAGAGACCCAGTACTTC
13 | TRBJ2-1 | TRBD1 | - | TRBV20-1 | CSACQGDYNEQFF | TGCAGTGCTTGTCAGGGGGACTACAATGAGCAGTTCTTC
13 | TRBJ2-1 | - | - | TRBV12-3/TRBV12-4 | CASNGIIGAEQFF | TGTGCCAGCAACGGGATTATAGGTGCTGAGCAGTTCTTC